The 14 T cell receptor beta chains in this list originate from one sample, sequenced in a study of OX40 agonist ivuxolimab in advanced cancers. The data were produced by immunoSEQ multiplex PCR, yet TCRdb's version contains in-frame clones alone and is incomplete. The sample holds about 86,000 clones, around 90% seen once. The sequencing used CD4+ or CD8+ T cells sorted from blood, collected in a trial of the OX40 agonist ivuxolimab. The receptors derive from an adult with an advanced solid tumor such as melanoma, head and neck, liver or kidney cancer.

The chain carries TRBV29-1 and TRBJ1-2, with D tentatively TRBD1 (5 bases). Germline lookup yields CDR1 SQVTM and CDR2 ANQGSEA. V lost 6 bases and J 7 bases, leaving 15 bases between the germline ends. The CDR3 is 12 residues long. The CDR3 coding sequence is TGCAGCGTCCTACGACAGTCGGGTGGCTACACCTTC. Its translation: CSVLRQSGGYTF. Complete variable domain (other parts from reference TRBV29-1 and TRBJ1-2): SAVISQKPSRDICQRGTSLTIQCQVDSQVTMMFWYRQQPGQSLTLIATANQGSEATYESGFVIDKFPISRPNLTFSTLTVSNMSPEDSSIYLCSVLRQSGGYTFGSGTRLTVV.

The chain has TRBV30 and TRBJ2-3, with TRBD2 matching 8 bases. Germline assignment: CDR1 GTSNPN and CDR2 SVGIG (reference sequence). The CDR3 totals 12 residues. With 1 base clipped from V and 6 bases from J, the junction kept 0 bases outside the gene matches. The CDR3 sequence: CAWSGLADTQYF. CDR3 bases: TGTGCCTGGAGTGGACTAGCGGATACGCAGTATTTT.

This rearrangement joins TRBV13 to TRBJ2-4; 8 positions agree with TRBD1. The CDR3 runs to 15 residues. V lost 5 bases to trimming and J lost 7 bases; unmatched junction nucleotides: 10. The germline gives CDR1 PRHDT, CDR2 FYEKMQ (reference sequence). The CDR3 DNA sequence: TGTGCCAGCAGCCCTACAGGGGGAGGAGGTAACATTCAGTACTTC. This codes for CASSPTGGGGNIQYF.

The J gene is TRBJ1-2, the V gene TRBV6-1; D is ambiguous. This CDR3 has 14 amino acids. V shed 3 bases and J shed 2 bases, with 10 bases lying between them. In germline, CDR1 is MNHNS, CDR2 SASEGT. The CDR3 sequence is CASSDGGTNYGYTF. CDR3 nucleotides: TGTGCCAGCAGTGATGGTGGTACCAACTATGGCTACACCTTC.

This chain uses TRBV7-3 with TRBJ1-1; D is perhaps TRBD1 (6 bases). This CDR3 is 14 amino acids long. The V and J ends lost 4 bases and 1 base respectively, with 10 bases between them. CDR1 and CDR2 (germline): SGHTA, FQGTGA. CDR3 nucleotides: TGTGCCAGCAGCTACAGGGATGGGAACACTGAAGCTTTCTTT. Its translation is CASSYRDGNTEAFF.

This clone has a single count. The genes are TRBV2 and TRBJ2-3, with 7 positions matching TRBD1. The V gene end was trimmed by 4 bases and the J gene end by 2 bases; junction bases not matched to a gene: 12. Germline loops: CDR1 SNHLY, CDR2 FYNNEI. This CDR3 comprises 17 residues. The CDR3 DNA reads as TGTGCCAGCAGTGTATGGAAAAGGGGACAGTTCACAGATACGCAGTATTTT. Protein: CASSVWKRGQFTDTQYF. Combining the CDR3 with reference TRBV2 and TRBJ2-3 gives the whole variable domain EPEVTQTPSHQVTQMGQEVILRCVPISNHLYFYWYRQILGQKVEFLVSFYNNEISEKSEIFDDQFSVERPDGSNFTLKIRSTKLEDSAMYFCASSVWKRGQFTDTQYFGPGTRLTVL.

The genes are TRBV4-1 and TRBJ1-4; 9 bases agree with TRBD1. J gave up 8 bases and V 2 bases, and 6 bases lay outside the gene matches. This CDR3 has 15 amino acids. The germline CDR1 and CDR2 sequences are MGHRA and YSYEKL. The CDR3 reads CASSQPGQGKEKLFF. The DNA for the CDR3 is TGCGCCAGCAGCCAACCCGGACAGGGGAAGGAAAAACTGTTTTTT.

This chain connects TRBV7-2 to TRBJ1-1; 8 nucleotides match TRBD1. Germline CDR1 reads SGHTA; CDR2 reads FQGNSA. With V trimmed by 3 bases and J by 5 bases, 5 bases remained unmatched. The CDR3 contains 14 residues. The CDR3 DNA reads as TGTGCCAGCAGCTTCAGGGGGCTCTGGACTGAAGCTTTCTTT. Translating gives CASSFRGLWTEAFF. Filled out from reference TRBV7-2 and TRBJ1-1, the complete variable domain reads GAGVSQSPSNKVTEKGKDVELRCDPISGHTALYWYRQSLGQGLEFLIYFQGNSAPDKSGLPSDRFSAERTGGSVSTLTIQRTQQEDSAVYLCASSFRGLWTEAFFGQGTRLTVV.

The V and J genes are TRBV6-1 and TRBJ1-1; D perhaps matches TRBD1 (5 bases). Germline lookup yields CDR1 MNHNS and CDR2 SASEGT. The CDR3 loop spans 14 amino acids. Trimming removed 4 bases at V and 2 bases at J, with 11 bases between. This CDR3 reads CASSVSTVNTEAFF. As DNA, the CDR3 is TGTGCCAGCAGTGTGTCGACAGTAAACACTGAAGCTTTCTTT.

The genes are TRBV18 and TRBJ1-3, with D uncertain. V dropped 5 bases and J dropped 4 bases, with 12 bases sitting between them. The CDR3 totals 14 residues. The germline CDR1 and CDR2 sequences are KGHSH and LQKENI. This chain's CDR3 is CASSTEREGNTIYF. In nucleotides, the CDR3 is TGTGCCAGCTCAACGGAACGTGAGGGAAACACCATATATTTT.

The chain carries TRBV19 and TRBJ1-1, with D possibly TRBD1 on 6 matching bases. Germline assignment: CDR1 LNHDA and CDR2 SQIVND (reference sequence). V gave up 3 bases and J gave up 1 base, with 15 bases separating them. The CDR3 spans 16 residues. CDR3 in DNA: TGTGCCAGTAGTATTGGGGGGCGCATCACGAACACTGAAGCTTTCTTT. Protein product: CASSIGGRITNTEAFF.

This rearrangement joins TRBV11-1 to TRBJ2-3, with D maybe TRBD2 (6 bases). The germline CDR1 and CDR2 sequences are SGHAT and FQDESV (reference sequence). Deletions cut 1 base from V and 4 bases from J, with 15 bases between. This CDR3 has 16 amino acids. CDR3 sequence: CASSLGGRGRADTQYF. The CDR3 DNA reads as TGTGCCAGCAGCTTAGGGGGCCGGGGGAGAGCAGATACGCAGTATTTT.

This clone appeared once. The chain joins TRBV5-4 to TRBJ2-2, with 8 bases fitting TRBD2. The CDR3 has 14 amino acids. Germline V lookup: CDR1 SGHNT, CDR2 YYREEE (reference sequence). The J segment lost 9 bases and the V segment lost 3 bases, leaving 7 bases of the junction unmatched. CDR3 in amino acids: CASSSGLGSWELFF. In DNA form, the CDR3 reads TGTGCCAGCAGCTCGGGACTAGGGAGCTGGGAGCTGTTTTTT.

A single count supports this clone. V gene TRBV28 combines with J gene TRBJ1-2, with unresolved D. The CDR3 consists of 15 residues. V was clipped by 8 bases and J by 2 bases, with 18 bases between them. Germline assignment: CDR1 MDHEN and CDR2 SYDVKM. The CDR3 nucleotides read TGTGCCAGCTTTTTTTCGCTTGGAGGCAACTATGGCTACACCTTC. This gives the protein CASFFSLGGNYGYTF.